A selection of T cell receptor beta chains follows, all from one sample in a study of blood T cell repertoires in COVID-19. Data came from immunoSEQ multiplex PCR; TCRdb stores just in-frame clones and leaves some out. In the table there are 200,000 to 300,000 clones, approximately 83% of which are singletons. Material for sequencing was peripheral blood. The receptors stem from a man aged 40-55 years with acute or convalescent COVID-19. CDR3s include the opening cysteine and the closing phenylalanine or tryptophan. The D gene is left open where the match is weak. Not every row has a clone size; where given, it reads once, few, many or a size class.

abundance: .
j_gene: TRBJ2-7
v_gene: TRBV29-1
d_gene: TRBD1
CDR3nt: TGCAGCTTCACTCTGACAGGGTCCTACGAGCAGTACTTC
CDR3aa: CSFTLTGSYEQYF

abundance: few
j_gene: TRBJ1-3
v_gene: TRBV5-1
d_gene: .
CDR3nt: TGCGCCAGCAGCCCCAGTATCCGCTCTGGAAACACCATATATTTT
CDR3aa: CASSPSIRSGNTIYF

abundance: .
j_gene: TRBJ2-7
v_gene: TRBV10-3
d_gene: TRBD1
CDR3nt: TGTGCCATCAGTGAGATTGGGACAGGGAACGAGCAGTACTTC
CDR3aa: CAISEIGTGNEQYF

abundance: .
j_gene: TRBJ1-3
v_gene: TRBV27
d_gene: .
CDR3nt: TGTGCCAGCAGTTTAATTCCTCCTGGAAACACCATATATTTT
CDR3aa: CASSLIPPGNTIYF

abundance: .
j_gene: TRBJ1-3
v_gene: TRBV5-4
d_gene: TRBD1
CDR3nt: TGTGCCAGCAGCTTGGGTCAGGGGGCTGGAAACACCATATATTTT
CDR3aa: CASSLGQGAGNTIYF

abundance: .
j_gene: TRBJ2-3
v_gene: TRBV5-1
d_gene: .
CDR3nt: TGCGCCAGCAGAAGGGGGTCCCAAGCGGGAATCACAGATACGCAGTATTTT
CDR3aa: CASRRGSQAGITDTQYF

abundance: .
j_gene: TRBJ1-2
v_gene: TRBV18
d_gene: .
CDR3nt: TGTGCCAGCTCACCCTCGGCAGGGGTATCCGTCTATGGCTACACCTTC
CDR3aa: CASSPSAGVSVYGYTF

abundance: .
j_gene: TRBJ2-3
v_gene: TRBV7-3
d_gene: .
CDR3nt: TGTGCCAGCAGCTTAAATAGCAACACAGATACGCAGTATTTT
CDR3aa: CASSLNSNTDTQYF

abundance: .
j_gene: TRBJ2-7
v_gene: TRBV9
d_gene: .
CDR3nt: TGTGCCAGCAGCGTAGAAGGGTCGGGCGGGGTCTACGAGCAGTACTTC
CDR3aa: CASSVEGSGGVYEQYF

abundance: .
j_gene: TRBJ2-2
v_gene: TRBV5-1
d_gene: TRBD2
CDR3nt: TGCGCCAGCAGCTGGGGACTAGCGGACACCGGGGAGCTGTTTTTT
CDR3aa: CASSWGLADTGELFF

abundance: .
j_gene: TRBJ1-1
v_gene: TRBV5-1
d_gene: TRBD1
CDR3nt: TGCGCCAGCAGCTCCGATCGAAACAGGGGCATGAACACTGAAGCTTTCTTT
CDR3aa: CASSSDRNRGMNTEAFF

abundance: .
j_gene: TRBJ2-7
v_gene: TRBV3-1/TRBV3-2
d_gene: .
CDR3nt: TGTGCCAGCAGCCAAACGGGAGAGCAGTACTTC
CDR3aa: CASSQTGEQYF

abundance: .
j_gene: TRBJ2-7
v_gene: TRBV7-8
d_gene: TRBD2
CDR3nt: TGTGCCAGCACTGGGGGACTAGCGGGAGGGCCCGAATCGGGAGAGCAGTACTTC
CDR3aa: CASTGGLAGGPESGEQYF

abundance: once
j_gene: TRBJ2-2
v_gene: TRBV12-3/TRBV12-4
d_gene: TRBD2
CDR3nt: TGTGCCAGCCAAACCGCGGGAGACGGGGAGCTGTTTTTT
CDR3aa: CASQTAGDGELFF

abundance: once
j_gene: TRBJ2-3
v_gene: TRBV27
d_gene: .
CDR3nt: TGTGCCAGCAGTTTTCAGGTGGGAGATACGCAGTATTTT
CDR3aa: CASSFQVGDTQYF

abundance: .
j_gene: TRBJ2-1
v_gene: TRBV12-3/TRBV12-4
d_gene: .
CDR3nt: TGTGCCAGCAGCCTAAACTCCAGGGGGCAGTTCTTC
CDR3aa: CASSLNSRGQFF

abundance: many
j_gene: TRBJ2-7
v_gene: TRBV5-1
d_gene: TRBD2
CDR3nt: TGCGCCAGCAGCCCGACTAGCGGGTCGACCTCCTACGAGCAGTACTTC
CDR3aa: CASSPTSGSTSYEQYF

abundance: .
j_gene: TRBJ1-2
v_gene: TRBV3-1/TRBV3-2
d_gene: .
CDR3nt: TGTGCCAGCAGCCAAGATCAGAGCCGGGGAGGCTACACCTTC
CDR3aa: CASSQDQSRGGYTF

abundance: .
j_gene: TRBJ2-1
v_gene: TRBV5-1
d_gene: .
CDR3nt: TGCGCCAGCAGCGCTGTAACGGTTCTCAATGAGCAGTTCTTC
CDR3aa: CASSAVTVLNEQFF

abundance: few
j_gene: TRBJ2-7
v_gene: TRBV27
d_gene: TRBD1
CDR3nt: TGTGCCAGCAGTGACAGGGCCCTCAACTACGAGCAGTACTTC
CDR3aa: CASSDRALNYEQYF

abundance: .
j_gene: TRBJ1-2
v_gene: TRBV7-9
d_gene: .
CDR3nt: TGTGCCAGCAGCTCCCATTGGGGCGGCTACACCTTC
CDR3aa: CASSSHWGGYTF

abundance: .
j_gene: TRBJ1-1
v_gene: TRBV4-2
d_gene: TRBD1
CDR3nt: TGTGCCAGCAGCCAAGTACGAGGGGGCGTCACTGAAGCTTTCTTT
CDR3aa: CASSQVRGGVTEAFF

abundance: .
j_gene: TRBJ2-3
v_gene: TRBV5-4
d_gene: .
CDR3nt: TGTGCCAGCCGGGTTAGAGCGACAGATACGCAGTATTTT
CDR3aa: CASRVRATDTQYF

abundance: .
j_gene: TRBJ2-3
v_gene: TRBV11-2
d_gene: .
CDR3nt: TGTGCCAGCAGCTCGGACAGCCCCCAAGATACGCAGTATTTT
CDR3aa: CASSSDSPQDTQYF

abundance: .
j_gene: TRBJ1-1
v_gene: TRBV6-5
d_gene: .
CDR3nt: TGTGCCAGCAGTTCGTTGTACACTGAAGCTTTCTTT
CDR3aa: CASSSLYTEAFF

abundance: .
j_gene: TRBJ1-2
v_gene: TRBV11-2
d_gene: .
CDR3nt: TGTGCCAGCAGCTTAGATCTGCGACAACGTAACTATGGCTACACCTTC
CDR3aa: CASSLDLRQRNYGYTF

abundance: few
j_gene: TRBJ2-7
v_gene: TRBV12-5
d_gene: TRBD1
CDR3nt: TGTGCTAGTGGTTGGGGACAGACCTACGAGCAGTACTTC
CDR3aa: CASGWGQTYEQYF

abundance: .
j_gene: TRBJ1-4
v_gene: TRBV18
d_gene: .
CDR3nt: TGTGCCAGCTCACCTCGTGCAACTAATGAAAAACTGTTTTTT
CDR3aa: CASSPRATNEKLFF

abundance: few
j_gene: TRBJ1-1
v_gene: TRBV18
d_gene: TRBD1
CDR3nt: TGTGCCAGCTCACCGACAGGGGGCATTGAAGCTTTCTTT
CDR3aa: CASSPTGGIEAFF

abundance: .
j_gene: TRBJ2-7
v_gene: TRBV7-2
d_gene: TRBD2
CDR3nt: TGTGCCAGCAGCTACCCCTTCAGGCGGGAGGGCCGGGACGAGCAGTACTTC
CDR3aa: CASSYPFRREGRDEQYF

abundance: .
j_gene: TRBJ2-3
v_gene: TRBV4-3
d_gene: TRBD2
CDR3nt: TGCGCCAGCAGCCAAGGCCTAGCGGGAGCAGATACGCAGTATTTT
CDR3aa: CASSQGLAGADTQYF

abundance: .
j_gene: TRBJ1-2
v_gene: TRBV12-3/TRBV12-4
d_gene: TRBD1
CDR3nt: TGTGCCAGCAGTCCCAGGGGGATCTATGGCTACACCTTC
CDR3aa: CASSPRGIYGYTF

abundance: .
j_gene: TRBJ2-7
v_gene: TRBV15
d_gene: TRBD1
CDR3nt: TGTGCCACCAGCAGAGAAGGGGGCGTGTACGAGCAGTACTTC
CDR3aa: CATSREGGVYEQYF

abundance: few
j_gene: TRBJ2-1
v_gene: TRBV11-2
d_gene: TRBD2
CDR3nt: TGTGCCAGCAGCTTGGGGACTAGCGGACGATACAATGAGCAGTTCTTC
CDR3aa: CASSLGTSGRYNEQFF

abundance: .
j_gene: TRBJ1-1
v_gene: TRBV19
d_gene: TRBD1
CDR3nt: TGTGCCAGTAACCCCGGACAGGGGCCTCAGAACACTGAAGCTTTCTTT
CDR3aa: CASNPGQGPQNTEAFF

abundance: .
j_gene: TRBJ1-5
v_gene: TRBV6-6
d_gene: .
CDR3nt: TGTGCCAGCAGCCCCCCGGGAGGCGGCAATCAGCCCCAGCATTTT
CDR3aa: CASSPPGGGNQPQHF

abundance: .
j_gene: TRBJ1-2
v_gene: TRBV7-3
d_gene: TRBD1
CDR3nt: TGTGCCAGCAGCTTCGCCAGGACAGGGAAGGTGGATGGCTACACCTTC
CDR3aa: CASSFARTGKVDGYTF

abundance: .
j_gene: TRBJ1-2
v_gene: TRBV10-1
d_gene: .
CDR3nt: TGCGCCAGCAGCACTGGGACATTTGGCTACACCTTC
CDR3aa: CASSTGTFGYTF

abundance: once
j_gene: TRBJ1-5
v_gene: TRBV19
d_gene: .
CDR3nt: TGTGCCAGCGCTGTCAATGAGGACAATCAGCCCCAGCATTTT
CDR3aa: CASAVNEDNQPQHF

abundance: .
j_gene: TRBJ1-1
v_gene: TRBV19
d_gene: TRBD1
CDR3nt: TGTGCCAGTAGTACAGGGGGCGCGAGGACTGAAGCTTTCTTT
CDR3aa: CASSTGGARTEAFF

abundance: .
j_gene: TRBJ1-5
v_gene: TRBV7-6
d_gene: .
CDR3nt: TGTGCCAGCAGCCGCCTGGAGAGGCAGCCCCAGCATTTT
CDR3aa: CASSRLERQPQHF

abundance: .
j_gene: TRBJ2-1
v_gene: TRBV25-1
d_gene: TRBD2
CDR3nt: TGTGCCAGCAGTCAAGGTAGCGGGAGCGGTGAGCAGTTCTTC
CDR3aa: CASSQGSGSGEQFF